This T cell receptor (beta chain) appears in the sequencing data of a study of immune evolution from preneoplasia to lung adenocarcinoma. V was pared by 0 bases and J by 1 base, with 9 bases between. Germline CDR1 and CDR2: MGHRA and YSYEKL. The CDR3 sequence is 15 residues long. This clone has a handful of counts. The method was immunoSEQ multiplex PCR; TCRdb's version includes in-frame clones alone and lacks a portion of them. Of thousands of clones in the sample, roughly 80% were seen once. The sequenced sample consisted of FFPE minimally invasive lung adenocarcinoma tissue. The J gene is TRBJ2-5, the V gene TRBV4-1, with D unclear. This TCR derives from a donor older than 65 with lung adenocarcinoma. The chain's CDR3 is CASSQDATLQETQYF. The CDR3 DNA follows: TGCGCCAGCAGCCAAGATGCGACACTCCAAGAGACCCAGTACTTC.